The clone carrying this TCR beta chain was recorded once. CDR3 size: 22 residues. V shed 3 bases, J shed 0 bases, and the junction held 18 bases outside the gene matches. In the original processing: Quantification of nucleated cells was approximated via reference gene primer amplification. TCRdb keeps only in-frame clones here, not all; method: immunoSEQ multiplex PCR. D and trimming come from the DNA, and the V and J calls and clone size come from that table. The sample carries 200,000 or so clones, 70% to 85% recorded once. This entry belongs to a study of blood T cell repertoires in COVID-19. Study context: Some COVID-19 samples were acute and others convalescent; all came from the United States, Italy and Spain. PBMCs, B-cell-depleted T cells, or T cells provided the cDNA or gDNA that made up the material.

The chain joins TRBV23-1 to TRBJ2-6, with 9 bases aligning to TRBD1. TRBV23-1 is treated as an ORF (open reading frame) with a function not yet certain. Sequenced: peripheral blood. The receptor's source is a human donor in a cohort sampled during active COVID-19. The CDR3 spells CASSHPPGQGAGAGSGANVLTF. The CDR3 nucleotides are TGCGCCAGCAGTCACCCACCGGGACAGGGAGCAGGGGCTGGCTCTGGGGCCAACGTCCTGACTTTC.